The 4 T cell receptor beta chains reported below all come from one sample, sequenced in a study of type 1 regulatory T cells. Antigen specificity for these receptors is unknown. MiXCR was run by TCRdb on the reads, yielding one entry per CDR3 protein. Of roughly 60,000 distinct CDR3 sequences in the sample, roughly 60% were seen once. The sequenced sample was cultured non-Tr1 T cells, either the whole culture or a sorted T cell fraction (not recorded which). Every receptor here comes from a human donor in good health.

This clonotype was counted a few times. The gene calls are TRBV28 and TRBJ2-7; 14 nucleotides match TRBD2. CDR1 is MDHEN, CDR2 SYDVKM, per germline. J was trimmed by 1 base and V by 6 bases; bases with no gene match: 8. The CDR3 has 17 residues. The CDR3 DNA reads TGTGCCAGCAGCCGAAGGACTAGCGGGAGGTTTTCCTACGAGCAGTACTTC. This sequence encodes CASSRRTSGRFSYEQYF.

The rearrangement links TRBV11-2 to TRBJ2-5; TRBD2 aligns across 9 bases. J lost 2 bases, V lost 5 bases, and 3 bases had no gene match. The germline V gene encodes CDR1 SGHAT and CDR2 FQNNGV. This CDR3 region has 14 residues. CDR3 nucleotides: TGTGCCAGCAGCGCGGCGGGAGGGCAAGAGACCCAGTACTTC. Protein: CASSAAGGQETQYF.

The rearrangement links TRBV5-4 to TRBJ2-2; perhaps TRBD2 as D (6 bases). Germline values: CDR1 SGHNT, CDR2 YYREEE (reference sequence). The CDR3 has 16 amino acids. V dropped 3 bases and J dropped 0 bases, with 12 bases sitting between them. CDR3 bases: TGTGCCAGCAGCTGGAGCCGCGGGGCGAACACCGGGGAGCTGTTTTTT. Its protein product is CASSWSRGANTGELFF.

V and J are TRBV20-1 and TRBJ2-1; 10 nucleotides agree with TRBD2. V trimming: 0 bases; J trimming: 1 base; junction bases outside the gene matches: 6. The CDR3 totals 17 residues. The V gene's germline CDR1 is DFQATT and CDR2 SNEGSKA (reference sequence). In DNA form, the CDR3 reads TGCAGTGCTAGAGATTTGGCTAGCGGGGGATCCTACAATGAGCAGTTCTTC. Amino acids: CSARDLASGGSYNEQFF.